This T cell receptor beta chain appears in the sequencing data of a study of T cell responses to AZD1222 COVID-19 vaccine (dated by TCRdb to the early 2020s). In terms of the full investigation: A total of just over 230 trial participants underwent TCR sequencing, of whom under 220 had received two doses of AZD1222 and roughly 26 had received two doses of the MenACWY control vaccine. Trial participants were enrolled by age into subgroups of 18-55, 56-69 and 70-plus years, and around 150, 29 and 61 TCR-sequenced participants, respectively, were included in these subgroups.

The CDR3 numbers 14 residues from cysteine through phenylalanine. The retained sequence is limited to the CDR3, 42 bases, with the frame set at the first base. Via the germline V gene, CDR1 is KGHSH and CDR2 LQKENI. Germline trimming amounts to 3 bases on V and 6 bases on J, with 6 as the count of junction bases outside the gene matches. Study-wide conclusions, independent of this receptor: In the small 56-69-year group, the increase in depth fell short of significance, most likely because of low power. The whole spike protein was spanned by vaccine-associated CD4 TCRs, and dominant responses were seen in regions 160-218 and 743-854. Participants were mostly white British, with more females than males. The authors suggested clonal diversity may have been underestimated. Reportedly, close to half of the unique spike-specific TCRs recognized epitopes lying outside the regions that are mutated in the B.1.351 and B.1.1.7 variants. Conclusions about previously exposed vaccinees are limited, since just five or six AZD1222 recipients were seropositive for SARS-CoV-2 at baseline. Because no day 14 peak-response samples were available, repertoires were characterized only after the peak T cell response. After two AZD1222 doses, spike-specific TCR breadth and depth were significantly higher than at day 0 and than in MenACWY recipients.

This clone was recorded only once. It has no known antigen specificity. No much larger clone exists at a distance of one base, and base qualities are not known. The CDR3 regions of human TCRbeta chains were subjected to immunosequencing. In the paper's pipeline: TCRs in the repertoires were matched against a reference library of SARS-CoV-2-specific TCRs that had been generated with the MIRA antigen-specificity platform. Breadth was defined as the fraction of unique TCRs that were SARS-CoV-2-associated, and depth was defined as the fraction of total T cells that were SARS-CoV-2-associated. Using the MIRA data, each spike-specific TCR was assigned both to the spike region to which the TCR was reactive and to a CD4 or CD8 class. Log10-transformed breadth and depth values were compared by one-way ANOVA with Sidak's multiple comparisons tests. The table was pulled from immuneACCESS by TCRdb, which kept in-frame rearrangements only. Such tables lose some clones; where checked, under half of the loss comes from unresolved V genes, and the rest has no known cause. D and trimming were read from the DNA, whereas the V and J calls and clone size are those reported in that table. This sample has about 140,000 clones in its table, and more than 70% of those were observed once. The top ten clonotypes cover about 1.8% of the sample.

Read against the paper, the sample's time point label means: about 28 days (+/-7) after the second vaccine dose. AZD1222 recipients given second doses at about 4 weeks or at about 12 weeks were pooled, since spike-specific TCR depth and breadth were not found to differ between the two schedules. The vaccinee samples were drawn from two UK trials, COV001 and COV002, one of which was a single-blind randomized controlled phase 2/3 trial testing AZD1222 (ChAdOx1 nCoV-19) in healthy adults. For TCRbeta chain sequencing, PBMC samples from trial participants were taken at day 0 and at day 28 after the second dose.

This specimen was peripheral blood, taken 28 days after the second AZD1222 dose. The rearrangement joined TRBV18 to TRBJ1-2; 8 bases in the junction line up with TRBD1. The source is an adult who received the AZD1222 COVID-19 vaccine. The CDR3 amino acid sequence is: CASSPMDRANGYTF. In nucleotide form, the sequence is TGTGCCAGCTCACCTATGGACAGGGCAAATGGCTACACCTTC.